Below are 25 T cell receptor beta chains sequenced from a single sample in a study of T cell responses to AZD1222 COVID-19 vaccine. Some clones are missing from TCRdb's copy, which holds only in-frame ones; the method was immunoSEQ multiplex PCR. The sample gives 80,000 to 100,000 clones, 85% to 90% of which show up once; 5.6% is in the top ten. The sample was peripheral blood, taken 28 days after the second AZD1222 dose. These receptors were collected from an adult who received the AZD1222 COVID-19 vaccine.

This clone was seen just once. This chain connects TRBV4-1 to TRBJ1-3; D gene ambiguous. Germline-derived CDR1 and CDR2 are MGHRA and YSYEKL. The CDR3 totals 15 residues. V dropped 0 bases and J dropped 4 bases, with 10 bases sitting between them. This CDR3 is CASSQDPRSGNTIYF. The CDR3 nucleotides read TGCGCCAGCAGCCAAGATCCAAGATCCGGAAACACCATATATTTT.

The rearrangement joins TRBV18 to TRBJ2-1; 10 bases are shared with TRBD2. The germline V gene encodes CDR1 KGHSH and CDR2 LQKENI. V lost 1 base and J lost 0; bases outside the gene matches: 9. The length of the CDR3 is 19 residues. This CDR3 is CASSPLQGASGSSYNEQFF. The CDR3 DNA reads TGTGCCAGCTCACCACTTCAGGGGGCTAGCGGGAGCTCCTACAATGAGCAGTTCTTC.

This sequence joins TRBV5-6 and TRBJ1-6; D uncertain. Looked up from germline, CDR1 is SGHDT and CDR2 is YYEEEE. The CDR3 length is 15 residues. Trimming removed 0 bases from V and 0 bases from J, with 4 bases in between. DNA of the CDR3: TGTGCCAGCAGCTTGGACGTCTCCTATAATTCACCCCTCCACTTT. This encodes CASSLDVSYNSPLHF.

The sample holds a few counts of this clone. The chain uses TRBV30 and TRBJ1-6, with D perhaps TRBD1 (5 bases). The CDR3 sequence is 15 residues long. The germline V gene has CDR1 GTSNPN and CDR2 SVGIG (reference sequence). With 4 bases removed from V and 6 bases from J, the gap between germline ends came to 16 bases. The CDR3 DNA reads as TGTGCCTGGACCAGAGACGCAGGGCCTAATTCACCCCTCCACTTT. It specifies CAWTRDAGPNSPLHF. The full variable domain, in which reference TRBV30 and TRBJ1-6 provide the parts outside the CDR3, is SQTIHQWPATLVQPVGSPLSLECTVEGTSNPNLYWYRQAAGRGLQLLFYSVGIGQISSEVPQNLSASRPQDRQFILSSKKLLLSDSGFYLCAWTRDAGPNSPLHFGNGTRLTVT.

The V call is TRBV27, the J call TRBJ2-5, with a tentative D call TRBD1 (5 bases). This CDR3 contains 15 residues. Deletions cut 2 bases from V and 1 base from J, with 11 bases between. CDR1 is MNHEY, CDR2 SMNVEV, per germline (reference sequence). The CDR3 sequence is CASSLLPGAQETQYF. DNA for the CDR3: TGTGCCAGCAGTTTACTACCTGGGGCCCAAGAGACCCAGTACTTC.

In its sample, this clone was seen once. This chain joins TRBV5-5 and TRBJ1-5; no firm D call. Looked up from germline, CDR1 is SGHKS and CDR2 is YYEKEE (reference sequence). There are 16 residues in the CDR3. Trimming left V 0 bases short and J 7 bases short, with 17 bases between. CDR3 nucleotides: TGTGCCAGCAGCTTGGCCCTGGCAGGCGAAGGCCAGCCCCAGCATTTT. As protein: CASSLALAGEGQPQHF.

This clone occurred once. The chain couples TRBV28 to TRBJ1-5; TRBD1 might be the D (6 bases). The germline gives CDR1 MDHEN, CDR2 SYDVKM. The V end lost 6 bases, the J end lost 5 bases, and 8 bases lay between the germline ends. The CDR3 totals 12 residues. CDR3 DNA: TGTGCCAGCAGACAGGGAGATCAGCCCCAGCATTTT. This encodes CASRQGDQPQHF.

This chain connects TRBV6-5 to TRBJ1-1; 7 bases match TRBD1. The V gene's germline CDR1 is MNHEY and CDR2 SVGAGI. The CDR3 covers 15 residues. The V gene end was trimmed by 6 bases and the J gene end by 5 bases; junction bases not matched to a gene: 12. In DNA form, the CDR3 reads TGTGCCAGCAGCAGGGGGGGGGAGGCCGGGACTGAAGCTTTCTTT. It yields the protein CASSRGGEAGTEAFF.

V and J are TRBV27 and TRBJ2-3, with 9 bases that match TRBD2. The germline gives CDR1 MNHEY, CDR2 SMNVEV (reference sequence). V was pared by 7 bases and J by 3 bases, with 8 bases of the junction left unmatched. This CDR3 is 15 amino acids long. This chain's CDR3 is CASNHGSGGTDTQYF. Here the CDR3 DNA reads TGTGCCAGCAACCACGGGAGCGGGGGGACAGATACGCAGTATTTT.

The J gene is TRBJ1-4, the V gene TRBV10-3, with D hard to call. V lost 2 bases to trimming and J lost 2 bases, with 12 bases between them. Germline V gives CDR1 ENHRY, CDR2 SYGVKD. The CDR3 extends over 16 amino acids. CDR3: CAISEEVGRTNEKLFF. For the CDR3, the DNA is TGTGCCATCAGTGAGGAGGTCGGCAGGACTAATGAAAAACTGTTTTTT.

This clone came up once. The V call is TRBV7-2, the J call TRBJ2-3; 11 positions match TRBD2. Germline loops: CDR1 SGHTA, CDR2 FQGNSA. The CDR3 extends over 15 amino acids. J lost 7 bases, V lost 5 bases, and 8 bases had no gene match. The CDR3 here is CASSATSGSGNTQYF. The CDR3 region has the DNA TGTGCCAGCAGCGCCACTAGCGGGAGTGGAAATACGCAGTATTTT.

The chain employs TRBV9 and TRBJ1-4, with 8 bases matching TRBD1. This CDR3 has 14 residues. Germline CDR1 SGDLS, CDR2 YYNGEE. J gave up 10 bases and V 4 bases, and 9 bases lay outside the gene matches. Here the CDR3 DNA reads TGTGCCAGCAGCAAGGACAGGGTTTTCGGAAAACTGTTTTTT. Encoded protein: CASSKDRVFGKLFF.

V gene TRBV28 combines with J gene TRBJ2-5; a weak D match, TRBD2 (7 bases). Germline-derived CDR1 and CDR2 are MDHEN and SYDVKM. Trimming left V 5 bases short and J 5 bases short, with 15 bases between. There are 14 residues in the CDR3. CDR3 coding DNA: TGTGCCAGCAGTCCCCCGGGGGGCCGGGAGACCCAGTACTTC. This codes for CASSPPGGRETQYF.

In its sample, this clone was seen a few times. The V call is TRBV6-1, the J call TRBJ1-5; tentative D call: TRBD1 (6 bases). The germline V and J ends were trimmed by 4 bases and 4 bases, with 17 bases remaining between them. Germline CDR1 is MNHNS and CDR2 is SASEGT. CDR3 length equals 16 residues. The chain's CDR3 is CASSADRDTQNQPQHF. CDR3 nucleotides: TGTGCCAGCAGTGCGGACCGGGACACCCAAAATCAGCCCCAGCATTTT.

This clone was detected once. V is TRBV12-3 or TRBV12-4 and J is TRBJ1-3; TRBD1 might be the D (5 bases). V shed 8 bases and J shed 0 bases, with 8 bases lying between them. The length of the CDR3 is 13 residues. The CDR3 region has the DNA TGTGCCAGCGGGACCTACTCTGGAAACACCATATATTTT. Translation gives CASGTYSGNTIYF.

V and J are TRBV10-3 and TRBJ2-1; tentative D call: TRBD2 (5 bases). The germline V and J ends were trimmed by 6 bases and 8 bases, with 11 bases remaining between them. CDR1 and CDR2 from the germline V gene are ENHRY and SYGVKD. CDR3 size: 12 residues. Here the CDR3 reads CAIRETTDEQFF. The CDR3 DNA follows: TGTGCCATCAGGGAGACTACCGATGAGCAGTTCTTC.

The V and J genes are TRBV5-1 and TRBJ2-6; D is unresolved. Trimming took off 0 bases at V and 0 bases at J, with 10 bases between the two ends. Germline V gene data show CDR1 as SGHRS and CDR2 as YFSETQ. This CDR3 is 17 amino acids long. CDR3 sequence: CASSLVQGNSGANVLTF. The CDR3 DNA reads TGCGCCAGCAGCTTGGTCCAAGGGAACTCTGGGGCCAACGTCCTGACTTTC.

V and J are TRBV5-1 and TRBJ1-5; no firm D call. The CDR3 sequence is 14 residues long. The V end lost 0 bases, the J end lost 6 bases, and 10 bases lay between the germline ends. Germline values: CDR1 SGHRS, CDR2 YFSETQ. The CDR3 DNA reads as TGCGCCAGCAGCTTGGGGGATGCTCGTCAGCCCCAGCATTTT. Its protein product is CASSLGDARQPQHF.

The J gene is TRBJ1-1, the V gene TRBV2; D uncertain. The CDR3 length is 11 residues. Germline CDR1 SNHLY, CDR2 FYNNEI. Between the trimmed V and J ends, which lost 3 bases and 11 bases, there was a span of 10 bases. This CDR3 is CASSEPGLAFF. The CDR3 DNA reads TGTGCCAGCAGTGAGCCAGGTCTCGCTTTCTTT.

The CDR3 protein is CASSLRTDTQYF. For the CDR3, the DNA is TGTGCCAGCAGCCTCCGCACAGATACGCAGTATTTT. The chain couples TRBV12-3 or TRBV12-4 to TRBJ2-3; D unresolved. V was trimmed by 6 bases and J by 1 base, leaving 5 bases between them. The CDR3 runs 12 residues.

This rearrangement joins TRBV3-1 (or the pseudogene TRBV3-2) to TRBJ1-3; possibly TRBD1 for D (6 bases). The germline CDR1 and CDR2 sequences are LGHDT and YNNKEL (reference sequence). Trimming shortened V by 1 base and J by 3 bases, and 10 bases separated the two germline ends. The CDR3 runs to 15 residues. The CDR3 region has the DNA TGTGCCAGCAGCCAAGGAGGGGGGTTTGGAAACACCATATATTTT. It translates to CASSQGGGFGNTIYF.

DNA of the CDR3: TGTGCCAGCTCACCTAGGGACATCAACACTGAAGCTTTCTTT. It is translated as CASSPRDINTEAFF. This chain links TRBV18 with TRBJ1-1; D perhaps matches TRBD1 (6 bases). V lost 3 bases to trimming and J lost 2 bases, with 10 bases between them. The CDR3 has 14 residues. Germline V gives CDR1 KGHSH, CDR2 LQKENI. Complete variable domain (other parts from reference TRBV18 and TRBJ1-1): NAGVMQNPRHLVRRRGQEARLRCSPMKGHSHVYWYRQLPEEGLKFMVYLQKENIIDESGMPKERFSAEFPKEGPSILRIQQVVRGDSAAYFCASSPRDINTEAFFGQGTRLTVV.

The gene calls are TRBV7-8 and TRBJ2-3; D gene uncertain. The V and J ends lost 2 bases and 0 bases respectively, with 18 bases between them. This CDR3 is 18 amino acids long. Germline loops: CDR1 SGHVS, CDR2 FQNEAQ. The CDR3 reads CASSLRVPALLSTDTQYF. CDR3 coding DNA: TGTGCCAGCAGCTTAAGGGTACCAGCGCTACTAAGCACAGATACGCAGTATTTT.

V gene TRBV29-1 combines with J gene TRBJ2-6, with a weak D call TRBD2 (6 bases). This CDR3 contains 16 residues. Germline CDR1 SQVTM, CDR2 ANQGSEA. The V gene lost 6 bases and the J gene lost 0 bases, with 15 bases spanning the gap. The CDR3 DNA sequence: TGCAGCGTGGGGAGGCCCGGTTCCTCTGGGGCCAACGTCCTGACTTTC. It codes for CSVGRPGSSGANVLTF.

The V gene is TRBV7-6, the J gene TRBJ2-1; 8 bases are a match to TRBD2. J gave up 7 bases and V 2 bases, and 4 bases lay outside the gene matches. The CDR3 loop spans 14 amino acids. Germline V CDR1 and CDR2: SGHVS, FNYEAQ. In nucleotides, the CDR3 is TGTGCCAGCAGCTTACCGGGACTAGGGAATGAGCAGTTCTTC. Encoded protein: CASSLPGLGNEQFF.